These 26 T cell receptor beta chains were all obtained from the same sample, sequenced in a study of shared clonotypes between healthy human individuals. This table comes from immunoSEQ multiplex PCR, and its TCRdb copy is limited to in-frame clones, with some not included. The sample contains over 850,000 clones, around 78% of which appear only once. Sequences were obtained from memory CD4+ T cells from PBMCs. The subset is: CD45RA-negative fraction. The receptors come from a young man in good health. Some clones in this sample may be carry-over from other donors' samples.

This CDR3 is CASSQSGTLEKLFF. In nucleotides, the CDR3 is TGCGCCAGCAGTCAATCCGGGACCCTTGAAAAACTGTTTTTT. The V call is TRBV23-1, the J call TRBJ1-4, with D perhaps matching TRBD1 (5 bases). TRBV23-1 is an open reading frame, and its role is uncertain. The CDR3 loop spans 14 amino acids. The V and J ends lost 0 bases and 7 bases respectively, with 9 bases between them.

The V gene is TRBV28, the J gene TRBJ2-3; D might be TRBD2 (7 bases). The CDR3 consists of 12 residues. The germline V and J ends were trimmed by 6 bases and 9 bases, with 13 bases remaining between them. Per the germline V gene, CDR1 is MDHEN and CDR2 is SYDVKM. In DNA, the CDR3 is TGTGCCAGCAGCCTGCGGGGGCCCACGCAGTATTTT. Encoded protein: CASSLRGPTQYF. Complete variable domain (other parts from reference TRBV28 and TRBJ2-3): DVKVTQSSRYLVKRTGEKVFLECVQDMDHENMFWYRQDPGLGLRLIYFSYDVKMKEKGDIPEGYSVSREKKERFSLILESASTNQTSMYLCASSLRGPTQYFGPGTRLTVL.

Worth noting for this clone: The same CDR3 also results from other DNA sequences found in this sample. The gene calls are TRBV18 and TRBJ2-7; D gene ambiguous. Deletions cut 3 bases from V and 3 bases from J, with 9 bases between. CDR3 size: 13 residues. The V gene's germline CDR1 is KGHSH and CDR2 LQKENI. The DNA of the CDR3 is TGTGCCAGCTCACCCTCAGTAGGCTACGAGCAGTACTTC. Its protein product is CASSPSVGYEQYF.

This clone was seen more than once but under ten times. The chain uses TRBV6-6 and TRBJ2-7, with TRBD1 as a possible D gene (5 bases). The germline V gene has CDR1 MNHNY and CDR2 SVGAGI (reference sequence). The V end lost 5 bases, the J end lost 3 bases, and 14 bases lay between the germline ends. The CDR3 is 14 amino acids. CDR3 region: CASSLGVGYYEQYF. The DNA of the CDR3 is TGTGCCAGCAGTCTAGGGGTGGGATACTACGAGCAGTACTTC.

Regarding this clone: The same CDR3 also results from other DNA sequences found in this sample. This chain uses TRBV7-2 with TRBJ2-5; TRBD2 agrees at 14 bases. Germline assignment: CDR1 SGHTA and CDR2 FQGNSA. The CDR3 spans 16 residues. The J segment lost 2 bases and the V segment lost 5 bases, leaving 4 bases of the junction unmatched. CDR3 sequence reads: CASSLGLAGAQETQYF. CDR3 DNA: TGTGCCAGCAGCCTGGGACTAGCGGGAGCGCAAGAGACCCAGTACTTC.

The V and J genes are TRBV7-2 and TRBJ2-1; D possibly matches TRBD1 or TRBD2 (5 bases each). This CDR3 has 15 amino acids. Trimming took 3 bases from V and 7 from J, leaving 16 bases between them. From germline, CDR1 is SGHTA and CDR2 FQGNSA. This CDR3 reads CASSFGIGGQNEQFF. DNA for the CDR3: TGTGCCAGCAGCTTTGGTATTGGGGGTCAGAATGAGCAGTTCTTC.

The chain carries TRBV19 and TRBJ1-5; TRBD1 is a possible D gene (6 bases). Trimming pared 3 bases from V and 15 bases from J, leaving 15 bases between. The CDR3 totals 12 residues. Per the germline V gene, CDR1 is LNHDA and CDR2 is SQIVND (reference sequence). The CDR3 spells CASSMMQGQVHF. The CDR3 region has the DNA TGTGCCAGTAGTATGATGCAGGGACAAGTGCATTTT.

The chain links TRBV30 to TRBJ2-3, with 7 bases that match TRBD1. The CDR3 loop spans 14 amino acids. V trimming: 2 bases; J trimming: 5 bases; junction bases outside the gene matches: 7. Germline CDR1 GTSNPN, CDR2 SVGIG (reference sequence). CDR3 nucleotide sequence: TGTGCCTGGAGTCCCGGGGCAGGGGGAGATACGCAGTATTTT. This sequence encodes CAWSPGAGGDTQYF.

Many counts were recorded for this clone. V gene TRBV18 combines with J gene TRBJ1-5, with TRBD1 as a possible D gene (6 bases). The CDR3 length is 15 residues. Trimming removed 2 bases at V and 7 bases at J, with 15 bases between. Germline assignment: CDR1 KGHSH and CDR2 LQKENI. For the CDR3, the DNA is TGTGCCAGCTCACCAAAACAGGGACCGCGACAGCCCCAGCATTTT. Protein sequence: CASSPKQGPRQPQHF.

The rearrangement links TRBV28 to TRBJ2-1; possible D gene TRBD1, 6 bases. CDR3 length equals 15 residues. Per germline, CDR1 MDHEN and CDR2 SYDVKM. The V end was cut by 2 bases, the J end by 9 bases, with 17 bases between. This CDR3 is CASSLHRQTGIEQFF. The CDR3 DNA follows: TGTGCCAGCAGTTTACATCGCCAAACAGGGATTGAGCAGTTCTTC.

For this clone: The same CDR3 also results from other DNA sequences found in this sample. The gene calls are TRBV30 and TRBJ1-1; maybe TRBD1 (5 bases). The germline V gene encodes CDR1 GTSNPN and CDR2 SVGIG (reference sequence). Trimming left V 0 bases short and J 5 bases short, with 10 bases between. The CDR3 length is 13 residues. CDR3 nucleotides: TGTGCCTGGAGTGTACGGGGGGGAACTGAAGCTTTCTTT. Protein: CAWSVRGGTEAFF.

The chain is built from TRBV12-5 and TRBJ2-3, with 8 positions matching TRBD2. Germline V gene data show CDR1 as LGHNT and CDR2 as FRNRAP. The trim removed 2 bases at V and 8 bases at J, leaving 15 bases unmatched. CDR3 length: 17 amino acids. CDR3 sequence reads: CASGLSPGLEVGFTQYF. The CDR3 nucleotides are TGTGCTAGTGGTTTGAGTCCGGGACTAGAGGTAGGATTTACGCAGTATTTT.

The chain employs TRBV5-4 and TRBJ2-3, with D unresolved. V was pared by 7 bases and J by 0 bases, with 9 bases between. Per germline, CDR1 SGHNT and CDR2 YYREEE (reference sequence). The CDR3 is 13 amino acids. CDR3 sequence reads: CASGDWSTDTQYF. In DNA form, the CDR3 reads TGTGCCAGCGGAGATTGGAGCACAGATACGCAGTATTTT.

The V gene is TRBV5-1, the J gene TRBJ2-1, with unresolved D. The CDR3 length is 14 residues. With 0 bases removed from V and 7 bases from J, the gap between germline ends came to 11 bases. Germline lookup yields CDR1 SGHRS and CDR2 YFSETQ. CDR3 nucleotides: TGCGCCAGCAGCTTGGCGACTCTGGGGAATGAGCAGTTCTTC. Translation gives CASSLATLGNEQFF.

The gene calls are TRBV7-9 and TRBJ2-7; D is perhaps TRBD2 (5 bases). The CDR3 loop spans 12 amino acids. Germline CDR1 reads SEHNR; CDR2 reads FQNEAQ (reference sequence). Trimming cost V 5 bases and J 6 bases, with 11 bases left between them. CDR3 nucleotides: TGTGCCAGCAGCCCCCGAGGGAGCGAGCAGTACTTC. It encodes CASSPRGSEQYF.

Comments on this clone: Distinct nucleotide sequences in the sample also encode this CDR3. The chain employs TRBV18 and TRBJ1-5, with D possibly being TRBD1 (5 bases). The CDR3 is made up of 13 amino acids. Trimming shortened V by 3 bases and J by 5 bases, and 8 bases separated the two germline ends. Germline assignment: CDR1 KGHSH and CDR2 LQKENI. The CDR3 coding sequence is TGTGCCAGCTCACCGGGCAGGGATCAGCCCCAGCATTTT. Translating it yields CASSPGRDQPQHF.

The chain carries TRBV13 and TRBJ2-4; TRBD2 aligns across 7 bases. CDR1 PRHDT and CDR2 FYEKMQ come from the germline V gene (reference sequence). V shed 5 bases, J shed 0 bases, and the junction held 19 bases outside the gene matches. The CDR3 sequence is 20 residues long. The CDR3 nucleotides read TGTGCCAGCAGCGTGGGAGGGTGGACTCACATTACCCCAGCCAAAAACATTCAGTACTTC. It codes for CASSVGGWTHITPAKNIQYF.

This clone was found a few times. The chain recombines TRBV7-2 with TRBJ2-1; D remains unclear. Looked up from germline, CDR1 is SGHTA and CDR2 is FQGNSA. The CDR3 covers 15 residues. The V gene lost 5 bases and the J gene lost 0 bases, with 11 bases spanning the gap. CDR3 in amino acids: CASSRTASSYNEQFF. For the CDR3, the DNA is TGTGCCAGCAGCCGGACGGCTAGCTCCTACAATGAGCAGTTCTTC.

Ten or more counts support this clone. The same CDR3 also results from other DNA sequences found in this sample. J is TRBJ1-4 and V is TRBV5-4, with 9 bases aligning to TRBD1. This CDR3 is built from 14 residues. The germline V gene has CDR1 SGHNT and CDR2 YYREEE (reference sequence). After removal of 5 bases from V and 7 bases from J, the junction contained 6 bases not matched to a gene. The CDR3, as DNA: TGTGCCAGCAGTTCCGGGACAGGGATTGAAAAACTGTTTTTT. Protein: CASSSGTGIEKLFF.

This chain links TRBV28 with TRBJ1-5; 7 bases agree with TRBD1. V lost 5 bases, J lost 9 bases, and 10 bases stayed unmatched. Germline CDR1 reads MDHEN; CDR2 reads SYDVKM. CDR3 length equals 14 residues. The DNA of the CDR3 is TGTGCCAGCAGTCTGGGACAGCTGACTGGGCCCCAGCATTTT. Protein sequence: CASSLGQLTGPQHF.

V is TRBV14 and J is TRBJ2-1; D unresolved. This CDR3 contains 15 residues. Between the trimmed V and J ends, which lost 1 base and 1 base, there was a span of 8 bases. Looked up from germline, CDR1 is SGHDN and CDR2 is FVKESK. The CDR3 sequence is CASSQGTASYNEQFF. The CDR3 DNA reads TGTGCCAGCAGCCAAGGAACAGCGTCCTACAATGAGCAGTTCTTC.

This clone was seen repeatedly, ten times or more. The chain recombines TRBV15 with TRBJ1-4, with D maybe TRBD1 (5 bases). Germline CDR1 is LNHNV and CDR2 is YYDKDF (reference sequence). This CDR3 region has 15 residues. The V end was cut by 7 bases, the J end by 5 bases, with 17 bases between. The CDR3 DNA is TGTGCCACCACCCCAAGGGGCCGACGAAATGAAAAACTGTTTTTT. This codes for CATTPRGRRNEKLFF.

The rearrangement links TRBV7-6 to TRBJ2-5, with 12 nucleotides matching TRBD2. The CDR3 has 14 residues. Losses at the gene ends were 4 bases for V and 5 bases for J; bases not matched to a gene: 2. Germline V CDR1 and CDR2: SGHVS, FNYEAQ. The DNA of the CDR3 is TGTGCCAGCAGCTCTCTAGCGGGAGGGGAGACCCAGTACTTC. Translation gives CASSSLAGGETQYF.

The gene calls are TRBV6-4 and TRBJ2-1; either TRBD1 or TRBD2 may fit D (5 bases each). V was cut by 5 bases and J by 0 bases, with 11 bases left in between. There are 15 residues in the CDR3. The germline CDR1 and CDR2 sequences are MRHNA and SNTAGT. In DNA form, the CDR3 reads TGTGCCAGCAGTACCGGGACGAGCTCCTACAATGAGCAGTTCTTC. Residues: CASSTGTSSYNEQFF.

On this clone: A far larger clone is just one base off, so this is likely a read error. V is TRBV30 and J is TRBJ1-5; D is possibly TRBD1 or TRBD2 (5 bases each). Matching the DNA end better, TRBJ2-3 makes the J call doubtful. Per germline, CDR1 GTSNPN and CDR2 SVGIG (reference sequence). The CDR3 spans 13 residues. CDR3 in amino acids: CAWSPEGNQPQYF. CDR3 sequence (DNA): TGTGCCTGGTCCCCAGAGGGGAATCAGCCCCAGTATTTT.

To note about this clone: Other nucleotide sequences from this sample produce the same CDR3. V usage is TRBV6-5 and J usage is TRBJ2-7, with TRBD2 matching over 8 bases. This CDR3 region has 16 residues. V shed 0 bases, J shed 2 bases, and the junction held 6 bases outside the gene matches. Germline CDR1 reads MNHEY; CDR2 reads SVGAGI. The CDR3 protein is CASSYSGGGSPYEQYF. CDR3 bases: TGTGCCAGCAGTTACTCCGGGGGGGGCTCCCCCTACGAGCAGTACTTC.